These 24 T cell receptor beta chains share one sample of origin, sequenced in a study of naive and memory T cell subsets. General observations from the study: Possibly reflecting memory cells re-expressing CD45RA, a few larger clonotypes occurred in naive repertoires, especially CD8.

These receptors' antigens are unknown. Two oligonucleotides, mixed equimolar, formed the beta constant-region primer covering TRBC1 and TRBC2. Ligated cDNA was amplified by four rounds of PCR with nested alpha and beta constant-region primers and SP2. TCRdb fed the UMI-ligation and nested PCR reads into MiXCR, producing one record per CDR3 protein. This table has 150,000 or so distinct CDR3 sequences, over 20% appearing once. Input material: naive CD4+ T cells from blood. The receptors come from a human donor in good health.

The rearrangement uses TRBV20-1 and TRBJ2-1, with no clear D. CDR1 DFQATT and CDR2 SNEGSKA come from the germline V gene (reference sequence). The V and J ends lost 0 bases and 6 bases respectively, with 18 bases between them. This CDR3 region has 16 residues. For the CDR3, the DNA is TGCAGTGCTAGAGATCTTTTTTCGTTGGCTTCCAATGAGCAGTTCTTC. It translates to CSARDLFSLASNEQFF.

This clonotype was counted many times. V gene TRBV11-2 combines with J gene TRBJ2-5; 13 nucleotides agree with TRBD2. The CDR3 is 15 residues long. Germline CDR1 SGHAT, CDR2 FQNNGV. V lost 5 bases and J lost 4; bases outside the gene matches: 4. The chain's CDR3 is CASSTGLAGPETQYF. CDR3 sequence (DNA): TGTGCCAGCAGCACGGGACTAGCGGGACCAGAGACCCAGTACTTC.

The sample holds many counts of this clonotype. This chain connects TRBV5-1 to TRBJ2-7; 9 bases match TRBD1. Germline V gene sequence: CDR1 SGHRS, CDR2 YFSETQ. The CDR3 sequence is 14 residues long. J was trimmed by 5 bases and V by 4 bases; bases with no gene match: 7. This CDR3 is CASSIQGAQNEQYF. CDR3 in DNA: TGCGCCAGCAGCATACAGGGGGCGCAGAACGAGCAGTACTTC.

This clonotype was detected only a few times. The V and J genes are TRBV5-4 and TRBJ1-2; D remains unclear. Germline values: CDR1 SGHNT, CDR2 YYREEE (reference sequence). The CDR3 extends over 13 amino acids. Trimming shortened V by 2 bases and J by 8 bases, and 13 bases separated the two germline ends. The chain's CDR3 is CASSFVTAEGYTF. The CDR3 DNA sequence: TGTGCCAGCAGCTTCGTAACAGCGGAAGGCTACACCTTC.

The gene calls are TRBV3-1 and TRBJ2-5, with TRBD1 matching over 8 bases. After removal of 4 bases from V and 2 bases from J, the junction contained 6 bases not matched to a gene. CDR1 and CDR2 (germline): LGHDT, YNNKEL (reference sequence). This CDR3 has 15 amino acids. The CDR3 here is CASSRTGKGQETQYF. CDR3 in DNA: TGTGCCAGCAGCCGGACAGGGAAGGGGCAAGAGACCCAGTACTTC.

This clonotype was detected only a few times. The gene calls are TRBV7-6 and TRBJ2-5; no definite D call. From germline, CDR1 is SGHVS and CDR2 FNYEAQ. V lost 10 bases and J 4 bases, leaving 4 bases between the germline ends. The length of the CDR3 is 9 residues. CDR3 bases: TGTGCCACCGGAGAGACCCAGTACTTC. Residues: CATGETQYF.

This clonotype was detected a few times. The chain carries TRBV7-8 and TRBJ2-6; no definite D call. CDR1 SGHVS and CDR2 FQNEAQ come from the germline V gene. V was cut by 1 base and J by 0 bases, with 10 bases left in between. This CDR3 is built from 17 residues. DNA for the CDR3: TGTGCCAGCAGCTTAGGGGCCCGGCTCTCTGGGGCCAACGTCCTGACTTTC. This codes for CASSLGARLSGANVLTF.

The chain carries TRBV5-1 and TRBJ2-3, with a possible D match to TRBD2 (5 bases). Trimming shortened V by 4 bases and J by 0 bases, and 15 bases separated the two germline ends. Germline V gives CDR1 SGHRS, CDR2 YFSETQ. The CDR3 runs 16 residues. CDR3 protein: CASSGGGATSTDTQYF. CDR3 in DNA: TGCGCCAGCAGCGGAGGCGGTGCCACTAGCACAGATACGCAGTATTTT.

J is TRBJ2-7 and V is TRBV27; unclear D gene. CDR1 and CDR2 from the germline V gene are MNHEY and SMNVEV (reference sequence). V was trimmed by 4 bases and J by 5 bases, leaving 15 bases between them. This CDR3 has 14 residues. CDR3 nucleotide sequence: TGTGCCAGCAGTTCGCGCCGCTCTAAGGACGAGCAGTACTTC. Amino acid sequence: CASSSRRSKDEQYF.

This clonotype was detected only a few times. CDR3 nucleotides: TGTGCCAGCAGTGAAGTTGTCCGACGCGGCTACACCTTC. The encoded protein is CASSEVVRRGYTF. This chain connects TRBV6-1 to TRBJ1-2; D is unresolved. V lost 1 base and J lost 8, with 11 bases in between. CDR3 length: 13 amino acids. CDR1 MNHNS and CDR2 SASEGT come from the germline V gene.

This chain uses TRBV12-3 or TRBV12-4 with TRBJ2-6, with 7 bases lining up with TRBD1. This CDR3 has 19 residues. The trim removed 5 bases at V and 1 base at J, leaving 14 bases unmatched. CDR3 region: CASSPNRQGDGSGANVLTF. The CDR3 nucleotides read TGTGCCAGCAGTCCCAATCGACAGGGTGATGGATCTGGGGCCAACGTCCTGACTTTC.

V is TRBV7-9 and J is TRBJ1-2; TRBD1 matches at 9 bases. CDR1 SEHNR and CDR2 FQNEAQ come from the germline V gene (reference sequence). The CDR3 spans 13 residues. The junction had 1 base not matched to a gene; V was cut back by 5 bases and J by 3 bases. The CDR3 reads CASSTGGDYGYTF. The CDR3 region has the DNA TGTGCCAGCAGCACAGGGGGCGACTATGGCTACACCTTC.

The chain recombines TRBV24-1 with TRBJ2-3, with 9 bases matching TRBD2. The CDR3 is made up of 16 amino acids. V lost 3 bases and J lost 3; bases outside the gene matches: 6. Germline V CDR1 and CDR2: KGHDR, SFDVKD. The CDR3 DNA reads TGTGCCACCAGTGATCGTAGCGGGAGTGGTACAGATACGCAGTATTTT. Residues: CATSDRSGSGTDTQYF.

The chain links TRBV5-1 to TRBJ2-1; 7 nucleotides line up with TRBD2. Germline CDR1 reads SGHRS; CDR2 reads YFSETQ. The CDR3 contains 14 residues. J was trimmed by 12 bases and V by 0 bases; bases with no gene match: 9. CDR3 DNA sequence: TGCGCCAGCAGCTTGGGCTCTAGCGGCCCGGCGCAGTTCTTC. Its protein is CASSLGSSGPAQFF.

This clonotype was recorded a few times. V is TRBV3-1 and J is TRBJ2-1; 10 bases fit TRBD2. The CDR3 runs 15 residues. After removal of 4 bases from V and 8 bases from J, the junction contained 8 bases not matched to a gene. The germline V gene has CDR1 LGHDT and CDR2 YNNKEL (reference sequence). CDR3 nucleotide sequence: TGTGCCAGCAGCCTTCCTTGGGGACTAGCGCATGAGCAGTTCTTC. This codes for CASSLPWGLAHEQFF.

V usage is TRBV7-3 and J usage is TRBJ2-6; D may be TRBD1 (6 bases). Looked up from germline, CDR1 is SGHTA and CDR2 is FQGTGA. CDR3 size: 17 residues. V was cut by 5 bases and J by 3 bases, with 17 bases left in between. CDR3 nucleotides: TGTGCCAGCAGCCCGCTATTAGGGGGTTTTGGGGCCAACGTCCTGACTTTC. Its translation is CASSPLLGGFGANVLTF.

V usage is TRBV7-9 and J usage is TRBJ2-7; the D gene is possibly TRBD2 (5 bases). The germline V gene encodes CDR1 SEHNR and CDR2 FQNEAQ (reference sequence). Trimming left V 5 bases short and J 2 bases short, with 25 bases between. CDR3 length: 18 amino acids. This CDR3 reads CASSLYSTRRSRAYEQYF. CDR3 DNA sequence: TGTGCCAGCAGCCTATATTCAACAAGGAGGAGCCGGGCCTACGAGCAGTACTTC.

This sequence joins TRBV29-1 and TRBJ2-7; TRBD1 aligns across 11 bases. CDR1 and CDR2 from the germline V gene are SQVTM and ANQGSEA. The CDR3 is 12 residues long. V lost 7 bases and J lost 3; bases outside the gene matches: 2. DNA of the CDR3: TGCAGCGCTGGGACAGGGGGCTACGAGCAGTACTTC. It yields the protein CSAGTGGYEQYF.

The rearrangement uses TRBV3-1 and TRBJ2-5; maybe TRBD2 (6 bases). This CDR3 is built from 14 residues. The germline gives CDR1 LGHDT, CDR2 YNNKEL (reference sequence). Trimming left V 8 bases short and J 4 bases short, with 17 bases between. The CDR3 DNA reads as TGTGCCAGCGGCAGGAGATCAGCGGGAGAGACCCAGTACTTC. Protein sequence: CASGRRSAGETQYF.

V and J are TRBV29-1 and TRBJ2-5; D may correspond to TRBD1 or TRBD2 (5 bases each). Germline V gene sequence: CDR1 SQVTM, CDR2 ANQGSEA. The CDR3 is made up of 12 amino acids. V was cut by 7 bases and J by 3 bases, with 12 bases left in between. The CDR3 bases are TGCAGCGGGGGCGTCGGGGAAGAGACCCAGTACTTC. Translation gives CSGGVGEETQYF. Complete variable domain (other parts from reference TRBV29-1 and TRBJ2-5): SAVISQKPSRDICQRGTSLTIQCQVDSQVTMMFWYRQQPGQSLTLIATANQGSEATYESGFVIDKFPISRPNLTFSTLTVSNMSPEDSSIYLCSGGVGEETQYFGPGTRLLVL.

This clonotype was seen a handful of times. CDR3 nucleotide sequence: TGTGCCAGCAGTTTATCTAGCACTGAAGCTTTCTTT. Amino acid sequence: CASSLSSTEAFF. V is TRBV28 and J is TRBJ1-1; D uncertain. Germline assignment: CDR1 MDHEN and CDR2 SYDVKM. There are 12 residues in the CDR3. The germline V and J ends were trimmed by 1 base and 4 bases, with 4 bases remaining between them.

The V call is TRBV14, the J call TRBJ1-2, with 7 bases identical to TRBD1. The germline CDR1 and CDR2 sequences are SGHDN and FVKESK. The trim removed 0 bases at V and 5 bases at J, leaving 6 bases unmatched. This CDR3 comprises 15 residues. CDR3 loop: CASSQDDRVGYGYTF. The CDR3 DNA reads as TGTGCCAGCAGCCAAGATGACAGGGTCGGATATGGCTACACCTTC.

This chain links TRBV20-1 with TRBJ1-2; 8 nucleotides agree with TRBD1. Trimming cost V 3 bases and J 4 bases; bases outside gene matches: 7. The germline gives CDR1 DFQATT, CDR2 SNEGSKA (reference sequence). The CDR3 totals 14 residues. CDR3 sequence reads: CSASHNRGIYGYTF. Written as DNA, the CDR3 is TGCAGTGCTAGTCACAACAGGGGGATCTATGGCTACACCTTC.

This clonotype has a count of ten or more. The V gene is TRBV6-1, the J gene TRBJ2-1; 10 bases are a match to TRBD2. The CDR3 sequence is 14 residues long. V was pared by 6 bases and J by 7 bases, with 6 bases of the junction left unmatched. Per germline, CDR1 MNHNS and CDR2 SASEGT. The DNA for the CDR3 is TGTGCCAGCAGACCCAGCGGGAGGGGTAATGAGCAGTTCTTC. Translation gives CASRPSGRGNEQFF.